This T cell receptor beta chain appears in the sequencing data of a study of naive and memory T cell subsets (dated by TCRdb to the late 2010s). Regarding the research as a whole: According to the figure summarizing the samples, there were around ten blood donors, 7 tuberculin skin test biopsies and 3 saline control biopsies. Skin biopsies were taken from tuberculin skin test sites or from saline-injected control sites and were processed for RNA extraction as described before. Usually PCR2 was run as a SYBR Green qPCR and stopped at a set threshold, although low-input samples could use end-point PCR (around 6 cycles) instead.

This clonotype was counted between two and nine times. Its cognate antigen has yet to be identified. No much larger clone exists at a distance of one base, and base qualities are not known. What the work shows at the level of the full study, not this receptor alone: The RNA-based method was acknowledged as potentially sensitive to TCR transcript changes with T cell activation and differentiation. TCR sequences were reportedly recovered from both skin biopsy types, with far more TCRs at tuberculin skin test sites. The paper did not give details of skin biopsy collection and RNA processing, instead referencing earlier studies for those details. Higher TCR numbers at tuberculin skin test sites were interpreted as T cell infiltration of a delayed type IV hypersensitivity reaction.

Compared with germline, V lacks 5 bases and J lacks 8 bases; bases without a gene match: 8. There are 14 amino acids in the CDR3, from cysteine to phenylalanine inclusive. Kept here is only the CDR3 DNA, which spans 42 bases and is read in frame from base 1. CDR1 and CDR2 are drawn from the germline V gene (reference sequence): PRHDT, FYEKMQ. Taken with the paper, the label for treatment or condition translates to: skin biopsy from PPD injection site in Mantoux-positive individual. Using 3' ligation of a UMI-containing oligonucleotide to TCR cDNA, the study laid out a robust and sensitive protocol to amplify, sequence and analyze TCRs. Tuberculin skin test biopsies came from sites injected with PPD in individuals with a positive Mantoux test. Total RNA was used without cell sorting and was treated with RQ1 DNase before reverse transcription, with a target input of about 1 to 1,100 ng. Skin biopsy and whole blood libraries were made to test pipeline robustness in samples where T cells form a minority population.

The library was prepared using UMI-ligation and nested PCR. The ligated cDNA was amplified by four rounds of PCR, in which nested alpha and beta constant region primers were used together with the SP2 primer. For the blood and skin samples, TCR RNA was reverse transcribed with SuperScript IV using primers for the alpha and beta constant regions. An oligonucleotide carrying the Illumina SP2 primer and a UMI was ligated to the 3' end of the cDNA by means of T4 RNA ligase 1. To prevent hairpin formation, the 12-nucleotide UMI was made up of two random hexamers with an eight-base spacer between them. From the second PCR onward, TCR alpha and beta chain libraries were processed separately, and dual indexing was applied for multiplexing. After pooling, the indexed libraries were analyzed by capillary electrophoresis and sequenced on either an Illumina MiSeq or NextSeq. Libraries were spiked with PhiX DNA at roughly 5-7% so that base diversity was increased and cluster recognition was improved. Regarding the original processing steps: Demultiplexor extracted UMIs from read 2, combined them with read 1 TCR sequence, and split reads by sample indices. V and J genes and V-J junctions were identified by Decombinator, which gave every TCR a five-part identifier that included V and J deletions. UMIs were used by Collapsinator to correct sequencing errors and PCR amplification heterogeneity, so that a UMI-based abundance was obtained for each TCR. Identifiers were converted to nucleotide sequence by CDR3Translator and translated to amino acids, and CDR3 regions were extracted on the basis of terminal motifs. After normalization to the amount of input RNA, the error-corrected alpha and beta TCR counts from blood and from skin were compared. TCRdb reprocessed the public reads (quality trimming at Q25 with fastp, clone calling with MiXCR) and kept in-frame beta chains. One record per CDR3 amino acid sequence lists the most common genes and DNA. These V and J calls originate from TCRdb's pipeline instead of the authors' own analysis. The sample table shows more than 30,000 distinct CDR3 sequences, and more than 9.5% are seen once. Together, the top ten hold 3% to 5% of the sample.

Sequenced material: skin, taken from a tuberculin skin test site. The clonotype was recovered from an adult in good health. The sequence is built from TRBV13 and TRBJ1-4, and TRBD1 aligns with 7 junction nucleotides. DNA sequence: TGTGCCAGCAGCCCTCGACAGGGCGGGGAAAAACTGTTTTTT. Translated, it gives CASSPRQGGEKLFF.